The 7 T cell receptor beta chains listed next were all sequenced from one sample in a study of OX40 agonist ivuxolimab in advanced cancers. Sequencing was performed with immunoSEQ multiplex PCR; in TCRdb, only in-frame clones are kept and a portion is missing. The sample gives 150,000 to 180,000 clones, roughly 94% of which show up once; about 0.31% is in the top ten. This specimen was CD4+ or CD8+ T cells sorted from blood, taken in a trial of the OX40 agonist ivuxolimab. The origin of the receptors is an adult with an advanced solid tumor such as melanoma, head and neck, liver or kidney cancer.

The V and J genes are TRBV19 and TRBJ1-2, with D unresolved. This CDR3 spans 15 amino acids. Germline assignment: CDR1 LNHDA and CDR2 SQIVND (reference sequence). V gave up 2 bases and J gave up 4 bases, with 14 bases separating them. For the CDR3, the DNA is TGTGCCAGTAGTATACCCGGAGCGACGGGCTATGGCTACACCTTC. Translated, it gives CASSIPGATGYGYTF.

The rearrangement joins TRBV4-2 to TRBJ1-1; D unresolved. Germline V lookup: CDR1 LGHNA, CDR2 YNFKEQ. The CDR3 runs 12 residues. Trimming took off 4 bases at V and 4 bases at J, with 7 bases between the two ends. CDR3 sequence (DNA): TGTGCCAGCAGCCCAGACCGCACTGAAGCTTTCTTT. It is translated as CASSPDRTEAFF.

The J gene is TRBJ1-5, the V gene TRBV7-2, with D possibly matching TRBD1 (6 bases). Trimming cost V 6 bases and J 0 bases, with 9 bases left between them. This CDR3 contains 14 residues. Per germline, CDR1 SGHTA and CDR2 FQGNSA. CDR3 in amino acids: CASRDSTSNQPQHF. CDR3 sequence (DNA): TGTGCCAGCAGGGACAGTACTAGCAATCAGCCCCAGCATTTT. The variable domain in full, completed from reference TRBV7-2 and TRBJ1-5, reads GAGVSQSPSNKVTEKGKDVELRCDPISGHTALYWYRQSLGQGLEFLIYFQGNSAPDKSGLPSDRFSAERTGGSVSTLTIQRTQQEDSAVYLCASRDSTSNQPQHFGDGTRLSIL.

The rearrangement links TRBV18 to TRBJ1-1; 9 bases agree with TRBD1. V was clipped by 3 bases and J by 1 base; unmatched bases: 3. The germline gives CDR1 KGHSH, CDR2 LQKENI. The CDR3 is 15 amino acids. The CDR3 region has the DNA TGTGCCAGCTCACCCAGGACAGGGGCGAACACTGAAGCTTTCTTT. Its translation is CASSPRTGANTEAFF.

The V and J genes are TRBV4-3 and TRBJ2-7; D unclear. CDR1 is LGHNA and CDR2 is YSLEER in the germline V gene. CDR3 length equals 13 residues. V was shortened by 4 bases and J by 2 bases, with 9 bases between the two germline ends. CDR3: CASSRDLAYEQYF. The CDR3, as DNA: TGCGCCAGCAGCCGGGATCTCGCCTACGAGCAGTACTTC.

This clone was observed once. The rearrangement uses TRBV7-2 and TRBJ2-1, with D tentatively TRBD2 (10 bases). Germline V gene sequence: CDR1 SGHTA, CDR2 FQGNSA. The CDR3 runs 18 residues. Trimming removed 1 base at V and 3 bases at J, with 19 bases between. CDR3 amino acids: CASSLVAGGQGVYNEQFF. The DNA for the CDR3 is TGTGCCAGCAGCTTAGTAGCGGGGGGACAGGGAGTCTACAATGAGCAGTTCTTC.

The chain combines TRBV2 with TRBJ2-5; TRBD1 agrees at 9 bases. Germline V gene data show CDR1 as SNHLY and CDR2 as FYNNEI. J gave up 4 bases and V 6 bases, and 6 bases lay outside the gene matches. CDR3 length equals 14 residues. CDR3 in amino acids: CASRLGQGGETQYF. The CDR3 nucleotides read TGTGCCAGCAGGCTGGGACAGGGAGGAGAGACCCAGTACTTC.